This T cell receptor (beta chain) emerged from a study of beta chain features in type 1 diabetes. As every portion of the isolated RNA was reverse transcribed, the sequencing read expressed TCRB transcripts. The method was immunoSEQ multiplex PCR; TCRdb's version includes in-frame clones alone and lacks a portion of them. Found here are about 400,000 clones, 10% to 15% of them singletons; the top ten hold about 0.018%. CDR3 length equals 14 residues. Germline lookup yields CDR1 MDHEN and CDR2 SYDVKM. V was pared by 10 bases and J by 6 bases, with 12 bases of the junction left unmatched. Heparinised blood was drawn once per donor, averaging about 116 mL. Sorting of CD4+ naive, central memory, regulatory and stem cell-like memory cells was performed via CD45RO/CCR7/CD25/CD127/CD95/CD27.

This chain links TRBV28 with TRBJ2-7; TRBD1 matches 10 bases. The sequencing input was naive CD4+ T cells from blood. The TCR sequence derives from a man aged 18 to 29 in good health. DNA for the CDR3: TGTGCCACCACGACAGGGGGCGTAGCAGGCGAGCAGTACTTC. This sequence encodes CATTTGGVAGEQYF.